Each of the 9 T cell receptor beta chains below was sequenced from the same sample in a study of response to subunit inactivated influenza vaccine. TCRdb analysed the RT-PCR reads with MiXCR anew, one entry per CDR3 protein. This repertoire shows 700,000 to 800,000 distinct CDR3 sequences, around 18% found once; its top ten account for roughly a tenth. Material: PBMCs from blood, obtained approximately 5 days after vaccination. The receptor set was obtained from a man aged 50 to 59 who received an inactivated influenza vaccine.

This chain links TRBV6-1 with TRBJ2-1, with D perhaps assigned TRBD1 or TRBD2 (5 bases each). The V and J ends lost 10 bases and 6 bases respectively, with 16 bases between them. The CDR3 sequence is 13 residues long. The germline CDR1 and CDR2 sequences are MNHNS and SASEGT. CDR3 amino acids: CATRGSGTNEQFF. The CDR3 nucleotides read TGTGCCACCCGGGGATCAGGGACCAATGAGCAGTTCTTC.

The rearrangement joins TRBV20-1 to TRBJ1-1; D is perhaps TRBD1 (5 bases). Germline assignment: CDR1 DFQATT and CDR2 SNEGSKA (reference sequence). With 7 bases removed from V and 5 bases from J, the gap between germline ends came to 14 bases. The CDR3 is 12 residues long. CDR3 DNA sequence: TGCAGTGTCAAACGGTGGGGGACTGAAGCTTTCTTT. Protein sequence: CSVKRWGTEAFF.

This CDR3 reads CASSKTSGARDTQYF. CDR3 nucleotides: TGTGCCAGCAGCAAGACTAGCGGGGCCCGGGATACGCAGTATTTT. This chain links TRBV7-9 with TRBJ2-3; TRBD2 aligns across 11 bases. This CDR3 spans 15 amino acids. V shed 5 bases and J 6 bases; nucleotides not matched to a gene: 7. Germline values: CDR1 SEHNR, CDR2 FQNEAQ (reference sequence).

The rearrangement uses TRBV7-8 and TRBJ1-5; 7 bases line up with TRBD1. The germline V gene encodes CDR1 SGHVS and CDR2 FQNEAQ. CDR3 length equals 16 residues. With V trimmed by 4 bases and J by 3 bases, 9 bases remained unmatched. The CDR3 coding sequence is TGTGCCAGCAGCTCCGCTAGGGACAGCTTCAATCAGCCCCAGCATTTT. This gives the protein CASSSARDSFNQPQHF.

V usage is TRBV2 and J usage is TRBJ2-1; D gene uncertain. V was cut by 0 bases and J by 5 bases, with 8 bases left in between. Germline CDR1 reads SNHLY; CDR2 reads FYNNEI. This CDR3 is 14 amino acids long. The CDR3 spells CASSEARRNNEQFF. CDR3 DNA sequence: TGTGCCAGCAGTGAAGCGAGACGGAACAATGAGCAGTTCTTC.

This clonotype was seen more than once but under ten times. The chain combines TRBV5-1 with TRBJ1-2; perhaps TRBD1 as D (6 bases). Trimming cost V 0 bases and J 0 bases, with 12 bases left between them. The CDR3 is 16 amino acids. Looked up from germline, CDR1 is SGHRS and CDR2 is YFSETQ. The CDR3 DNA reads as TGCGCCAGCAGCTTGGTTACAGGGCGACCTAACTATGGCTACACCTTC. It translates to CASSLVTGRPNYGYTF.

V usage is TRBV12-3 or TRBV12-4 and J usage is TRBJ2-7, with a possible D match to TRBD1 (6 bases). Trimming removed 7 bases at V and 3 bases at J, with 16 bases between. The CDR3 sequence is 14 residues long. The CDR3 protein is CASTQQGISYEQYF. CDR3 bases: TGTGCCAGCACCCAACAGGGTATAAGCTACGAGCAGTACTTC.

The rearrangement joins TRBV13 to TRBJ1-4; D remains unclear. V was trimmed by 3 bases and J by 0 bases, leaving 5 bases between them. This CDR3 has 14 residues. Germline CDR1 PRHDT, CDR2 FYEKMQ (reference sequence). The DNA for the CDR3 is TGTGCCAGCAGCTTGTCGCCAACTAATGAAAAACTGTTTTTT. This codes for CASSLSPTNEKLFF.

The chain recombines TRBV10-3 with TRBJ2-1; 8 nucleotides match TRBD2. V shed 3 bases, J shed 4 bases, and the junction held 11 bases outside the gene matches. The CDR3 has 17 amino acids. Germline CDR1 reads ENHRY; CDR2 reads SYGVKD. CDR3 DNA sequence: TGTGCCATCAGTGACCCCCGGGGGGGAAGAATGTACAATGAGCAGTTCTTC. The encoded protein is CAISDPRGGRMYNEQFF.